This T cell receptor beta chain originates from a study of control samples from healthy donors and cancer patients. V was shortened by 0 bases and J by 2 bases, with 10 bases between the two germline ends. In germline, CDR1 is LGHDT, CDR2 YNNKEL (reference sequence). The CDR3 spans 15 residues. Method: immunoSEQ multiplex PCR; TCRdb's copy keeps in-frame clones and lacks some. The sample records 110,000 to 150,000 clones, around nine tenths being singletons. The sequence derives from a man aged 25-40 years in good health. The chain combines TRBV3-1 (or the pseudogene TRBV3-2) with TRBJ1-1; the D is unclear. Sequencing used blood. The DNA of the CDR3 is TGTGCCAGCAGCCAAGATCGTTGGCTAAACACTGAAGCTTTCTTT. It yields the protein CASSQDRWLNTEAFF.